These T cell receptor beta chains were read from a single sample in a study of blood T cell repertoires in COVID-19. The data were produced by immunoSEQ multiplex PCR, yet TCRdb's version contains in-frame clones alone and is incomplete. Here the sample spans some 380,000 clones, 90% being singletons. Sequencing was performed on peripheral blood. These receptors were obtained from a man aged 18-30 years with active or convalescent COVID-19. Each CDR3 is given with its conserved first and last residue. A D gene is named only where the DNA matches it firmly. Clone sizes are given selectively: once, few, many, or a class where the clone is expanded.

abundance: NA; d_gene: TRBD1; v_gene: TRBV7-3; j_gene: TRBJ2-5; CDR3aa: CASSSTGGGETQYF; CDR3nt: TGTGCCAGCAGCTCGACAGGGGGCGGAGAGACCCAGTACTTC
abundance: NA; d_gene: TRBD1; v_gene: TRBV9; j_gene: TRBJ1-6; CDR3aa: CASSPKGHYRGPNSPLHF; CDR3nt: TGTGCCAGCAGCCCAAAAGGCCATTACAGGGGGCCTAATTCACCCCTCCACTTT
abundance: NA; d_gene: TRBD2; v_gene: TRBV7-2; j_gene: TRBJ2-2; CDR3aa: CASSWDRELAGAVGELFF; CDR3nt: TGTGCCAGCAGCTGGGACAGGGAACTAGCGGGAGCGGTTGGGGAGCTGTTTTTT
abundance: once; d_gene: TRBD1; v_gene: TRBV5-1; j_gene: TRBJ2-5; CDR3aa: CASRLPGQGSQETQYF; CDR3nt: TGCGCCAGCAGGCTACCGGGACAGGGGAGTCAAGAGACCCAGTACTTC
abundance: few; d_gene: TRBD1; v_gene: TRBV27; j_gene: TRBJ2-7; CDR3aa: CASSLSQGYHEQYF; CDR3nt: TGTGCCAGCAGTTTATCACAGGGGTACCACGAGCAGTACTTC
abundance: NA; d_gene: NA; v_gene: TRBV28; j_gene: TRBJ1-2; CDR3aa: CASAMAGGYGYTF; CDR3nt: TGTGCCAGCGCCATGGCGGGGGGATATGGCTACACCTTC
abundance: NA; d_gene: TRBD2; v_gene: TRBV12-5; j_gene: TRBJ2-5; CDR3aa: CASGLRPGLAGRTQYF; CDR3nt: TGTGCTAGTGGGTTAAGGCCGGGACTAGCGGGGCGGACCCAGTACTTC
abundance: NA; d_gene: NA; v_gene: TRBV19; j_gene: TRBJ1-5; CDR3aa: CARRGRSQPQHF; CDR3nt: TGTGCCAGAAGGGGCCGCAGTCAGCCCCAGCATTTT
abundance: NA; d_gene: TRBD1; v_gene: TRBV6-5; j_gene: TRBJ1-4; CDR3aa: CASSWDRFREKLFF; CDR3nt: TGTGCCAGCAGTTGGGACAGGTTTCGGGAAAAACTGTTTTTT
abundance: NA; d_gene: TRBD2; v_gene: TRBV29-1; j_gene: TRBJ2-7; CDR3aa: CSVVAGGTEQYF; CDR3nt: TGCAGCGTTGTTGCGGGAGGAACCGAGCAGTACTTC
abundance: NA; d_gene: NA; v_gene: TRBV11-2; j_gene: TRBJ1-3; CDR3aa: CASSLSTGLFSGNTIYF; CDR3nt: TGTGCCAGCAGCCTATCGACAGGTCTCTTCTCTGGAAACACCATATATTTT
abundance: NA; d_gene: NA; v_gene: TRBV7-6; j_gene: TRBJ1-1; CDR3aa: CASSLLGAGEAFF; CDR3nt: TGTGCCAGCAGCTTATTGGGGGCAGGCGAAGCTTTCTTT
abundance: NA; d_gene: NA; v_gene: TRBV29-1; j_gene: TRBJ1-3; CDR3aa: CSAGLGNTIYF; CDR3nt: TGCAGCGCGGGGCTAGGAAACACCATATATTTT
abundance: NA; d_gene: TRBD1; v_gene: TRBV2; j_gene: TRBJ2-3; CDR3aa: CASGRDRSTDTQYF; CDR3nt: TGTGCCAGCGGCCGGGACAGGAGCACAGATACGCAGTATTTT
abundance: NA; d_gene: NA; v_gene: TRBV6-2/TRBV6-3; j_gene: TRBJ1-5; CDR3aa: CASSYVFSNQPQHF; CDR3nt: TGTGCCAGCAGTTACGTATTTAGCAATCAGCCCCAGCATTTT
abundance: NA; d_gene: TRBD2; v_gene: TRBV27; j_gene: TRBJ2-1; CDR3aa: CASSSGTSGSNEQFF; CDR3nt: TGTGCCAGCAGTTCCGGGACTAGCGGGTCCAATGAGCAGTTCTTC
abundance: few; d_gene: TRBD2; v_gene: TRBV7-8; j_gene: TRBJ2-1; CDR3aa: CASSRTSGTSYNEQFF; CDR3nt: TGTGCCAGCAGCCGCACTAGCGGGACATCCTACAATGAGCAGTTCTTC
abundance: NA; d_gene: TRBD2; v_gene: TRBV4-1; j_gene: TRBJ2-1; CDR3aa: CASSGGSFPNEQFF; CDR3nt: TGCGCCAGCAGTGGCGGGAGTTTTCCAAATGAGCAGTTCTTC
abundance: NA; d_gene: NA; v_gene: TRBV19; j_gene: TRBJ1-2; CDR3aa: CASSPGHSLNYGYTF; CDR3nt: TGTGCCAGTAGTCCGGGTCATAGCCTGAACTATGGCTACACCTTC
abundance: NA; d_gene: TRBD1; v_gene: TRBV3-1/TRBV3-2; j_gene: TRBJ2-2; CDR3aa: CASSPYTTGGGGELFF; CDR3nt: TGTGCCAGCAGCCCATACACGACAGGGGGCGGCGGGGAGCTGTTTTTT